This T cell receptor beta chain was found in a study of blood T cell repertoires in COVID-19. Study context: Sample material is recorded as cDNA or gDNA derived from T cells, B-cell-depleted T cells, or PBMCs.

Germline CDR1 and CDR2: MDHEN and SYDVKM. With 3 bases removed from V and 0 bases from J, the gap between germline ends came to 12 bases. The CDR3 contains 15 residues. Clones were read by immunoSEQ multiplex PCR, and TCRdb kept only the in-frame ones, dropping some. The profile shows 25,000 or so clones, roughly 94% of them singletons. The source material was peripheral blood. The chain carries TRBV28 and TRBJ2-7; D not certain. This TCR was sampled from a woman between 50 and 59 years old with active COVID-19. CDR3 bases: TGTGCCAGCAGTTTGACTCCTTATCCCTCCTACGAGCAGTACTTC. This codes for CASSLTPYPSYEQYF.